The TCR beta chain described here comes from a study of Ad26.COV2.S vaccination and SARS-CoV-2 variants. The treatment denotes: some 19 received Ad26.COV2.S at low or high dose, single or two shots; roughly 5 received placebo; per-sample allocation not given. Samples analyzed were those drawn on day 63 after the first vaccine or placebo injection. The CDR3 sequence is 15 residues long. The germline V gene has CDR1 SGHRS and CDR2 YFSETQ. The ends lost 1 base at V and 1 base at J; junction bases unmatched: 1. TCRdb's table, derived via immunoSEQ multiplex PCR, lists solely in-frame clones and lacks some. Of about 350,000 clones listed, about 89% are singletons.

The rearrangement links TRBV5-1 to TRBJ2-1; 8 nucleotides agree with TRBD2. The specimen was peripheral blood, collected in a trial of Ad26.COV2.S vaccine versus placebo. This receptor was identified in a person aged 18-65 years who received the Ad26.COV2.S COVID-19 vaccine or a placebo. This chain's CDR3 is CASSLTSGSYNEQFF. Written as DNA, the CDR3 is TGCGCCAGCAGCTTGACTAGCGGTTCCTACAATGAGCAGTTCTTC. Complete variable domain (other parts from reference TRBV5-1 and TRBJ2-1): KAGVTQTPRYLIKTRGQQVTLSCSPISGHRSVSWYQQTPGQGLQFLFEYFSETQRNKGNFPGRFSGRQFSNSRSEMNVSTLELGDSALYLCASSLTSGSYNEQFFGPGTRLTVL.